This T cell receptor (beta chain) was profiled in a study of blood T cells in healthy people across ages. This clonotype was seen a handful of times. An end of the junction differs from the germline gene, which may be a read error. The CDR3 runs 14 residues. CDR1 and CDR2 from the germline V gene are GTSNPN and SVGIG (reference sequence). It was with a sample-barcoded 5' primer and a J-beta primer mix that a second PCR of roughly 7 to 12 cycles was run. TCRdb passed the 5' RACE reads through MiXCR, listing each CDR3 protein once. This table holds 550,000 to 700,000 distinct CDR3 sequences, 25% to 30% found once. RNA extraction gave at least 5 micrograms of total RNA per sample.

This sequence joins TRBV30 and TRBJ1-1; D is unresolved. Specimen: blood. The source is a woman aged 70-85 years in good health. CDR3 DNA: TGTGCCTGGAGTGTAATGCAGCAATCCACTGATGCTTTCTTT. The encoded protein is CAWSVMQQSTDAFF.